These T cell receptor beta chains were read from a single sample in a study of identical twins. Each CDR3 protein is one row after TCRdb ran MiXCR on the 5' RACE reads. Among 650,000 to 800,000 distinct CDR3 sequences listed, more than 6.5% were seen once. The same data also went into a second study, on yellow fever vaccine responses in identical twins.

Material for sequencing was PBMCs. The receptors shown here come from a woman aged 18-29 years in good health. CDR3s include the opening cysteine and the closing phenylalanine or tryptophan. D genes are given only for firm matches.

TRBV11-1	TRBJ2-7	.	CASSLVGGTSSYEQYF
TRBV7-9	TRBJ2-2	.	CASSPLSGELFF
TRBV12-3/TRBV12-4	TRBJ1-6	TRBD1	CASSLPGTAYNSPLHF
TRBV6-6	TRBJ2-1	.	CASKDNEQFF
TRBV5-5	TRBJ2-6	TRBD1	CASSFEGQPSSANVLTF
TRBV9	TRBJ2-7	TRBD1	CASSVGTGGSYEQYF
TRBV5-1	TRBJ2-5	TRBD1	CASSSGQSETQYF
TRBV20-1	TRBJ2-1	.	CSARGSWDSYNEQFF
TRBV4-2	TRBJ2-5	.	CASSQVGGLETQYF
TRBV4-3	TRBJ2-1	TRBD2	CASSQDRTSGSDEQFF
TRBV19	TRBJ1-5	.	CASSIDSGRYSNQPQHF
TRBV20-1	TRBJ2-3	TRBD2	CSASPAGGSTQYF
TRBV20-1	TRBJ2-7	TRBD1	CSAPDRESLLRYF
TRBV7-9	TRBJ2-7	.	CASRPMGYEQYF
TRBV6-1	TRBJ2-5	.	CASNGQNPPLQETQYF
TRBV20-1	TRBJ2-1	.	CSARDVDGSYNEQFF
TRBV24-1	TRBJ2-7	.	CATSGQEWSEQYF
TRBV5-1	TRBJ1-2	TRBD1	CASSFLGQGMDQDYGYTF
TRBV5-5	TRBJ2-7	.	CASSLSQQPLYEQYF
TRBV27	TRBJ2-1	TRBD2	CASSSTPLSGRLNEQFF